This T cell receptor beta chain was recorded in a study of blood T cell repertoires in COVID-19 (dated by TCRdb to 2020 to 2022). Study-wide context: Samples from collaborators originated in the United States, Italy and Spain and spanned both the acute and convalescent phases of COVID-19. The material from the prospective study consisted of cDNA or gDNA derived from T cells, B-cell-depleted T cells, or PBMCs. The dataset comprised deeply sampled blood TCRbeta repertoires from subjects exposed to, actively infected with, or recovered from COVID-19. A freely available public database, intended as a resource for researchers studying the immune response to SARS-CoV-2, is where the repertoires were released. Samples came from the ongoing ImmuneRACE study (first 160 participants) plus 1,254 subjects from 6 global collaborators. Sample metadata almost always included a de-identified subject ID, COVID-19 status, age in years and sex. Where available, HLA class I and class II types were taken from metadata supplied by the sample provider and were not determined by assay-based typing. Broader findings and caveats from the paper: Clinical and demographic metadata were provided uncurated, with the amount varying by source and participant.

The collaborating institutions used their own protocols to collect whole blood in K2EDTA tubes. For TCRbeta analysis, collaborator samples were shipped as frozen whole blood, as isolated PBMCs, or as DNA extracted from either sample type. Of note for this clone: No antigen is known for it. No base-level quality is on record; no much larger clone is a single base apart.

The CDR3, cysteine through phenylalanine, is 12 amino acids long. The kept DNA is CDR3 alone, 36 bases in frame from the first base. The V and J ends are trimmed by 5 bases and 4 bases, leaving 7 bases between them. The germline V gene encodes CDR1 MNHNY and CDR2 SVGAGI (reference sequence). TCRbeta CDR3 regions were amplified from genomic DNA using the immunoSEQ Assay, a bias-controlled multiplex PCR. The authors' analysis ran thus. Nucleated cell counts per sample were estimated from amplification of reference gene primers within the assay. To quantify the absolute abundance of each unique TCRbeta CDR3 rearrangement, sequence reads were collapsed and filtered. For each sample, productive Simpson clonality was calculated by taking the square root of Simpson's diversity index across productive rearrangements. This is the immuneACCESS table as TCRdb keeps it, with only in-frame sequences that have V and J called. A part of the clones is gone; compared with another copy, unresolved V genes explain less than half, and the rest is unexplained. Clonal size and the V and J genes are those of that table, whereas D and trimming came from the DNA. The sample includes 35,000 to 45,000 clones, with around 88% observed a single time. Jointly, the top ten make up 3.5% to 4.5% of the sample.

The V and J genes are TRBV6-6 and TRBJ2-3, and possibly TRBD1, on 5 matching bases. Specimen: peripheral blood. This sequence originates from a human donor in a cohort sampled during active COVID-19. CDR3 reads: CASSGAPDTQYF. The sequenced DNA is TGTGCCAGCAGTGGGGCCCCAGATACGCAGTATTTT.